One sample yielded the 15 T cell receptor beta chains listed below, sequenced in a study of T cells in Graves' hyperthyroidism and ophthalmopathy (dated by TCRdb to the late 2010s). The library was obtained by multiplex PCR. The sequencer was an Illumina HiSeq 2000. Amplification of TCR beta CDR3 regions was carried out from RNA transcripts. A first-round RT-PCR of the TCR CDR3 used the HTBI primer set with the Qiagen OneStep RT-PCR kit. TCRdb's own reprocessing of the public reads used fastp at Q25 and MiXCR and kept productive beta chains. Rows with one shared CDR3 protein collapse into an entry with the most common genes and DNA. The sample includes around 350,000 distinct CDR3 sequences, with 14% observed a single time. 20% of the sample goes to the ten largest clones. Sequencing input: blood. Source of these receptors: a woman between 25 and 40 years old with Graves' ophthalmopathy.

This clonotype was seen many times. The V call is TRBV7-9, the J call TRBJ2-5; 9 nucleotides line up with TRBD1. Germline loops: CDR1 SEHNR, CDR2 FQNEAQ (reference sequence). The CDR3 loop spans 17 amino acids. The junction had 8 bases not matched to a gene; V was cut back by 1 base and J by 2 bases. The CDR3 nucleotides read TGTGCCAGCAGCTTAGAAAACAGGGGGCGCCGACAAGAGACCCAGTACTTC. Its protein is CASSLENRGRRQETQYF.

Comments on this clonotype: This could be a read error, since a much larger clone is one nucleotide away. V usage is TRBV20-1 and J usage is TRBJ2-7, with D possibly TRBD2 on 6 matching bases. The CDR3 runs 12 residues. The germline V gene encodes CDR1 DFQATT and CDR2 SNEGSKA (reference sequence). CDR3 loop: CMGTAGSYEQYF. The DNA for the CDR3 is TGCATGGGGACTGCCGGCTCCTACGAGCAGTACTTC.

This clonotype was seen at least ten times. This sequence joins TRBV3-1 and TRBJ1-2, with 8 bases aligning to TRBD1. Germline CDR1 reads LGHDT; CDR2 reads YNNKEL (reference sequence). The CDR3 contains 14 residues. The V gene end was trimmed by 4 bases and the J gene end by 4 bases; junction bases not matched to a gene: 5. CDR3 bases: TGTGCCAGCAGCCCACAGGGGGGACTCTATGGCTACACCTTC. The encoded protein is CASSPQGGLYGYTF.

This clonotype was counted many times. The V and J genes are TRBV24-1 and TRBJ1-1; 7 nucleotides line up with TRBD1. In germline, CDR1 is KGHDR, CDR2 SFDVKD. V was clipped by 3 bases and J by 6 bases; unmatched bases: 9. This CDR3 comprises 15 residues. In DNA, the CDR3 is TGTGCCACCAGTGATCTCCGACAGGGAATATCTGAAGCTTTCTTT. Protein: CATSDLRQGISEAFF.

The V call is TRBV11-2, the J call TRBJ1-1; 7 bases line up with TRBD1. The CDR3 extends over 14 amino acids. V was clipped by 4 bases and J by 4 bases; unmatched bases: 6. The germline gives CDR1 SGHAT, CDR2 FQNNGV. The CDR3 coding sequence is TGTGCCAGCAGCTCCGGGACAGTGATCACTGAAGCTTTCTTT. This sequence encodes CASSSGTVITEAFF.

The table lists this clonotype with many counts. CDR3 DNA sequence: TGTGCCAGCAGTAAGAACACAGATACGCAGTATTTT. It codes for CASSKNTDTQYF. The genes are TRBV12-3 or TRBV12-4 and TRBJ2-3; D is unresolved. The CDR3 contains 12 residues. Trimming left V 5 bases short and J 2 bases short, with 5 bases between.

The rearrangement uses TRBV24-1 and TRBJ2-7; D tentatively fits TRBD1 or TRBD2 (6 bases each). The CDR3 totals 16 residues. V shed 3 bases and J shed 2 bases, with 16 bases lying between them. Germline V CDR1 and CDR2: KGHDR, SFDVKD. The CDR3 loop reads CATSDMPGARTYEQYF. In DNA, the CDR3 is TGTGCCACCAGTGATATGCCGGGGGCGAGAACCTACGAGCAGTACTTC.

This chain links TRBV20-1 with TRBJ2-2; 9 nucleotides line up with TRBD2. CDR3 length equals 20 residues. CDR1 and CDR2 (germline): DFQATT, SNEGSKA (reference sequence). The V and J ends lost 1 base and 1 base, in that order; junction bases with no gene match: 16. CDR3 sequence (DNA): TGCAGTGCTAGAGTGTGGGCGGCGGGAGGGGATCCTTTGAACACCGGGGAGCTGTTTTTT. It codes for CSARVWAAGGDPLNTGELFF.

This clonotype came up many times. The chain uses TRBV12-3 or TRBV12-4 and TRBJ2-7, with D tentatively TRBD2 (7 bases). The V end lost 1 base, the J end lost 6 bases, and 13 bases lay between the germline ends. CDR3 length: 14 residues. DNA of the CDR3: TGTGCCAGCAGTTTAGGGGGGGGGGCGATCGAGCAGTACTTC. It encodes CASSLGGGAIEQYF.

There are many counts of this clonotype. The V and J genes are TRBV2 and TRBJ1-1; maybe TRBD1 (6 bases). This CDR3 comprises 13 residues. The V gene's germline CDR1 is SNHLY and CDR2 FYNNEI. V shed 3 bases and J shed 1 base, with 6 bases lying between them. The CDR3 DNA sequence: TGTGCCAGCAGTGAGGACAGGAACACTGAAGCTTTCTTT. It is translated as CASSEDRNTEAFF.

This clonotype was observed many times. V gene TRBV12-3 or TRBV12-4 combines with J gene TRBJ2-1; D is unresolved. V shed 3 bases and J shed 3 bases, with 9 bases lying between them. The CDR3 covers 14 residues. The CDR3 DNA reads TGTGCCAGCAGTTTTGGTGGGGACTACAATGAGCAGTTCTTC. This encodes CASSFGGDYNEQFF.

This clonotype occurred many times. The rearrangement joins TRBV5-1 to TRBJ2-1, with TRBD2 identical over 13 bases. The CDR3 is 17 residues long. The ends lost 0 bases at V and 9 bases at J; junction bases unmatched: 9. Germline CDR1 reads SGHRS; CDR2 reads YFSETQ. Here the CDR3 reads CASSLALLAGGLREQFF. The CDR3 DNA reads TGCGCCAGCAGCTTGGCCCTACTAGCGGGGGGGCTTCGTGAGCAGTTCTTC.

This clonotype was recorded at least ten times. The V call is TRBV28, the J call TRBJ2-7, with D uncertain. V was clipped by 6 bases and J by 4 bases, with 7 bases between them. This CDR3 is 11 amino acids long. CDR1 and CDR2 from the germline V gene are MDHEN and SYDVKM. CDR3 loop: CASSHRYEQYF. For the CDR3, the DNA is TGTGCCAGCAGCCACCGATACGAGCAGTACTTC. The whole variable domain, filled in from reference TRBV28 and TRBJ2-7, reads DVKVTQSSRYLVKRTGEKVFLECVQDMDHENMFWYRQDPGLGLRLIYFSYDVKMKEKGDIPEGYSVSREKKERFSLILESASTNQTSMYLCASSHRYEQYFGPGTRLTVT.

This chain connects TRBV19 to TRBJ2-7, with D possibly being TRBD2 (6 bases). This CDR3 spans 14 amino acids. In germline, CDR1 is LNHDA, CDR2 SQIVND (reference sequence). V shed 2 bases and J shed 5 bases, with 13 bases lying between them. The CDR3 DNA reads TGTGCCAGTAGTATATACCGGGGGATCAACGAGCAGTACTTC. It specifies CASSIYRGINEQYF.

This clonotype came up many times. This rearrangement joins TRBV5-1 to TRBJ1-1; D gene unclear. Germline V gene lookup returns CDR1 SGHRS and CDR2 YFSETQ. The length of the CDR3 is 15 residues. Trimming pared 2 bases from V and 5 bases from J, leaving 16 bases between. The CDR3 sequence: CASSFPRGRETEAFF. CDR3 DNA: TGCGCCAGCAGCTTCCCGCGGGGTCGCGAGACTGAAGCTTTCTTT. The variable domain in full, completed from reference TRBV5-1 and TRBJ1-1, reads KAGVTQTPRYLIKTRGQQVTLSCSPISGHRSVSWYQQTPGQGLQFLFEYFSETQRNKGNFPGRFSGRQFSNSRSEMNVSTLELGDSALYLCASSFPRGRETEAFFGQGTRLTVV.